A selection of T cell receptor beta chains follows, all from one sample in a study of blood T cell repertoires in COVID-19. TCRdb keeps only in-frame clones here, not all; method: immunoSEQ multiplex PCR. The table has a few hundred thousand clones, around nine tenths seen once. Source material: peripheral blood. These receptors were collected from a woman in her seventies with active or convalescent COVID-19. The CDR3 runs from the conserved cysteine through the conserved F or W. The order of the fields is clone size, D gene, J gene, V gene, CDR3 DNA, CDR3 protein. The D gene is left open where the match is weak. A clone size is listed for some rows: how often the clone was seen (once, few, many), or a class if it is expanded.

clone_size: once
d_call: TRBD1
j_call: TRBJ2-2
v_call: TRBV11-2
cdr3_nt: TGTGCCAGCAGCTTCGGACAGGGCCCGAACACCGGGGAGCTGTTTTTT
cdr3_aa: CASSFGQGPNTGELFF

clone_size: .
d_call: TRBD2
j_call: TRBJ2-1
v_call: TRBV7-2
cdr3_nt: TGTGCCACCTCCCCCCCATCCGGGACTAGCGGGTCAAATGAGCAGTTCTTC
cdr3_aa: CATSPPSGTSGSNEQFF

clone_size: few
d_call: TRBD1
j_call: TRBJ1-5
v_call: TRBV19
cdr3_nt: TGTGCCAGTAGTGTAACAGGGGGTACTCAGCCCCAGCATTTT
cdr3_aa: CASSVTGGTQPQHF

clone_size: .
d_call: TRBD2
j_call: TRBJ2-5
v_call: TRBV27
cdr3_nt: TGTGCCAGCAGTTTAATAGCGGGGGGGCCAATCGAGACCCAGTACTTC
cdr3_aa: CASSLIAGGPIETQYF

clone_size: .
d_call: TRBD1
j_call: TRBJ1-1
v_call: TRBV19
cdr3_nt: TGTGCCAGTAGGACAGGGGGCAATAGGAGCACTGAAGCTTTCTTT
cdr3_aa: CASRTGGNRSTEAFF

clone_size: .
d_call: TRBD1
j_call: TRBJ1-1
v_call: TRBV10-3
cdr3_nt: TGTGCCATCAGTCGGACAGGGCTGAACACTGAAGCTTTCTTT
cdr3_aa: CAISRTGLNTEAFF

clone_size: .
d_call: TRBD1
j_call: TRBJ1-4
v_call: TRBV5-4
cdr3_nt: TGTGCCAGCAGTACAGGGGGATTAAGTGAAAAACTGTTTTTT
cdr3_aa: CASSTGGLSEKLFF

clone_size: .
d_call: TRBD1
j_call: TRBJ2-2
v_call: TRBV9
cdr3_nt: TGTGCCAGCAGCGGATGGACAGGGACCGGGGAGCTGTTTTTT
cdr3_aa: CASSGWTGTGELFF

clone_size: .
d_call: .
j_call: TRBJ1-1
v_call: TRBV6-5
cdr3_nt: TGTGCCAGCAGCCGGGGGGGCACTGAAGCTTTCTTT
cdr3_aa: CASSRGGTEAFF

clone_size: .
d_call: TRBD2
j_call: TRBJ2-3
v_call: TRBV4-1
cdr3_nt: TGCGCCAGCAGCCAAGACTGGGCGGGGGGGTCAGATACGCAGTATTTT
cdr3_aa: CASSQDWAGGSDTQYF

clone_size: .
d_call: .
j_call: TRBJ2-5
v_call: TRBV27
cdr3_nt: TGTGCCAGCAGTTGGACAGTACAAGAGACCCAGTACTTC
cdr3_aa: CASSWTVQETQYF

clone_size: few
d_call: TRBD1
j_call: TRBJ1-1
v_call: TRBV5-1
cdr3_nt: TGCGCCAGCAGCCCCGGACAGGCGAACACTGAAGCTTTCTTT
cdr3_aa: CASSPGQANTEAFF

clone_size: .
d_call: .
j_call: TRBJ2-1
v_call: TRBV7-9
cdr3_nt: TGTGCCAGCAGCTTAGGAGGGGGACTATACAATGAGCAGTTCTTC
cdr3_aa: CASSLGGGLYNEQFF

clone_size: .
d_call: .
j_call: TRBJ1-3
v_call: TRBV2
cdr3_nt: TGTGCCAGACAGGATACCTCTGGAAACACCATATATTTT
cdr3_aa: CARQDTSGNTIYF

clone_size: .
d_call: TRBD2
j_call: TRBJ2-3
v_call: TRBV5-1
cdr3_nt: TGCGCCAGCAGCCCGGGACTAGCTTTGGATACGCAGTATTTT
cdr3_aa: CASSPGLALDTQYF

clone_size: .
d_call: .
j_call: TRBJ1-1
v_call: TRBV7-3
cdr3_nt: TGTGCCAGCAGCTCCACAGGGAACACTGAAGCTTTCTTT
cdr3_aa: CASSSTGNTEAFF

clone_size: once
d_call: .
j_call: TRBJ1-1
v_call: TRBV10-1
cdr3_nt: TGCGCCAGCAGTGGACAATTGAACACTGAAGCTTTCTTT
cdr3_aa: CASSGQLNTEAFF

clone_size: .
d_call: TRBD1
j_call: TRBJ2-7
v_call: TRBV5-1
cdr3_nt: TGCGCCAGCAGCTTGGAATTTGACAGGGTGTCTTCTGAGCAGTACTTC
cdr3_aa: CASSLEFDRVSSEQYF

clone_size: .
d_call: .
j_call: TRBJ2-3
v_call: TRBV3-1/TRBV3-2
cdr3_nt: TGTGCCAGCAGCCCCGGGGCAGATACGCAGTATTTT
cdr3_aa: CASSPGADTQYF

clone_size: .
d_call: .
j_call: TRBJ1-5
v_call: TRBV9
cdr3_nt: TGTGCCAGCAGCCAGGCCCCTGATCAGCCCCAGCATTTT
cdr3_aa: CASSQAPDQPQHF

clone_size: .
d_call: TRBD1
j_call: TRBJ1-6
v_call: TRBV5-5
cdr3_nt: TGTGCCAGCAGCCCAACCTCTTGGACAGGGTCCATCTCACCCCTCCACTTT
cdr3_aa: CASSPTSWTGSISPLHF

clone_size: .
d_call: .
j_call: TRBJ1-1
v_call: TRBV6-5
cdr3_nt: TGTGCCAGCAGTTACCTGACTGAAGCTTTCTTT
cdr3_aa: CASSYLTEAFF

clone_size: .
d_call: TRBD2
j_call: TRBJ2-1
v_call: TRBV3-1/TRBV3-2
cdr3_nt: TGTGCCAGCAGCCGACTAGCGGGGACCTACAATGAGCAGTTCTTC
cdr3_aa: CASSRLAGTYNEQFF

clone_size: .
d_call: TRBD2
j_call: TRBJ2-2
v_call: TRBV4-1
cdr3_nt: TGCGCCAGCAGCCAAACTAGCGGGGGGGGCACCGGGGAGCTGTTTTTT
cdr3_aa: CASSQTSGGGTGELFF

clone_size: .
d_call: .
j_call: TRBJ1-6
v_call: TRBV18
cdr3_nt: TGTGCCAGCTCACCGGGGGGGAAGCATAATTCACCCCTCCACTTT
cdr3_aa: CASSPGGKHNSPLHF

clone_size: once
d_call: .
j_call: TRBJ2-7
v_call: TRBV27
cdr3_nt: TGTGCCAGCAGCCGGACGGGGGAGCGCCACGAGCAGTACTTC
cdr3_aa: CASSRTGERHEQYF

clone_size: .
d_call: .
j_call: TRBJ2-1
v_call: TRBV6-1
cdr3_nt: TGTGCCAGCAGTGAGGGTAGGGGCTCCTACAATGAGCAGTTCTTC
cdr3_aa: CASSEGRGSYNEQFF

clone_size: .
d_call: .
j_call: TRBJ1-1
v_call: TRBV12-3/TRBV12-4
cdr3_nt: TGTGCCAGCAGTTTGCAAGGGGGAGTTGGGGCTTTCTTT
cdr3_aa: CASSLQGGVGAFF

clone_size: .
d_call: .
j_call: TRBJ2-1
v_call: TRBV6-4
cdr3_nt: TGTGCCAGCAGTGTTTTGGGGAGCAATGAGCAGTTCTTC
cdr3_aa: CASSVLGSNEQFF

clone_size: .
d_call: .
j_call: TRBJ2-3
v_call: TRBV4-3
cdr3_nt: TGCGCCAGCAGCCAAGATACGGGAGATACGCAGTATTTT
cdr3_aa: CASSQDTGDTQYF

clone_size: few
d_call: TRBD1
j_call: TRBJ2-1
v_call: TRBV7-2
cdr3_nt: TGTGCCAGCAGCCCCCGGGACAGCCGGGATGAGCAGTTCTTC
cdr3_aa: CASSPRDSRDEQFF

clone_size: .
d_call: .
j_call: TRBJ2-4
v_call: TRBV27
cdr3_nt: TGTGCCAGCAGTTCAGTCGATTTCGGGAAAAACATTCAGTACTTC
cdr3_aa: CASSSVDFGKNIQYF

clone_size: .
d_call: TRBD2
j_call: TRBJ2-5
v_call: TRBV11-2
cdr3_nt: TGTGCCAGCAGCTTAGACCTAGCGGGCAGAGAGACCCAGTACTTC
cdr3_aa: CASSLDLAGRETQYF

clone_size: .
d_call: .
j_call: TRBJ1-3
v_call: TRBV18
cdr3_nt: TGTGCCAGCTCACCTCAGGTCCCCAGCTCTGGAAACACCATATATTTT
cdr3_aa: CASSPQVPSSGNTIYF

clone_size: .
d_call: TRBD1
j_call: TRBJ1-2
v_call: TRBV6-2/TRBV6-3
cdr3_nt: TGTGCCAGCAGTTCAGGGGGCCGTGGCTACACCTTC
cdr3_aa: CASSSGGRGYTF

clone_size: .
d_call: .
j_call: TRBJ1-1
v_call: TRBV19
cdr3_nt: TGTGCCAGCAGACTCATGGGGAACACTGAAGCTTTCTTT
cdr3_aa: CASRLMGNTEAFF

clone_size: once
d_call: .
j_call: TRBJ1-2
v_call: TRBV18
cdr3_nt: TGTGCCAGCTCACCAACTACGGGAGGGACCTATGGCTACACCTTC
cdr3_aa: CASSPTTGGTYGYTF

clone_size: .
d_call: .
j_call: TRBJ1-5
v_call: TRBV19
cdr3_nt: TGTGCCAGTACTGGGACATCTTATAGCAATCAGCCCCAGCATTTT
cdr3_aa: CASTGTSYSNQPQHF

clone_size: .
d_call: .
j_call: TRBJ2-1
v_call: TRBV9
cdr3_nt: TGTGCCAGCAGCGTAGAACTAGTCGGAAATGAGCAGTTCTTC
cdr3_aa: CASSVELVGNEQFF

clone_size: .
d_call: TRBD1
j_call: TRBJ2-5
v_call: TRBV6-2/TRBV6-3
cdr3_nt: TGTGCCAGCAGTTACCGGGACAGGGTAGTTTCCGTCCAGTACTTC
cdr3_aa: CASSYRDRVVSVQYF

clone_size: .
d_call: .
j_call: TRBJ2-5
v_call: TRBV5-1
cdr3_nt: TGCGCCAGCAGCTTGAGTACAGGGAAGTGGGTGCAAGAGACCCAGTACTTC
cdr3_aa: CASSLSTGKWVQETQYF

clone_size: .
d_call: .
j_call: TRBJ2-3
v_call: TRBV5-1
cdr3_nt: TGCGCCAGCAGCTTCAGGGAAGCTAGCACAGATACGCAGTATTTT
cdr3_aa: CASSFREASTDTQYF